This paragraph reports one T cell receptor (beta chain). The antigen is unknown. This specimen comes from a study of shared clonotypes between healthy human individuals. Trimming took 0 bases from V and 9 from J, leaving 13 bases between them. The CDR3 consists of 14 residues. Looked up from germline, CDR1 is SGDLS and CDR2 is YYNGEE. General observations from the study: Richness estimates generally favored naive over memory subsets. Blood was the sole source, and tissue repertoires probably differ.

Splitting of each subset's genomic DNA was done evenly across several immunoSEQ plates. The table came from immunoSEQ multiplex PCR; TCRdb's copy has only in-frame clones and leaves some out. The profile covers approximately 1,500,000 clones, with 95% to 99% appearing a single time and roughly 0.45% taken by the ten largest. This TCR came from a man aged 30 to 45 in good health. The sequencing sample was made of naive CD4+ T cells sorted from blood. Subset given: CD45RA+ positively selected. V usage is TRBV9 and J usage is TRBJ2-1, with D possibly called TRBD1 or TRBD2 (5 bases each). The DNA for the CDR3 is TGTGCCAGCAGCGTAGTAAATGGGGGTTTTGAGCAGTTCTTC. It encodes CASSVVNGGFEQFF.